A selection of T cell receptor beta chains follows, all from one sample in a study of blood T cells in healthy people across ages. TCRdb reprocessed the 5' RACE reads via MiXCR and lists one record per CDR3 protein. The sample holds 800,000 to 950,000 distinct CDR3 sequences, approximately 35% seen once. The sample comprised blood. The receptors were sampled from a man aged 18 to 35 in good health. Both conserved end residues are part of each CDR3. Each record gives: CDR3 protein, CDR3 DNA, V gene, clone size, J gene, CDR3 length, D gene. D genes are given only for firm matches. Clone size is given for some rows only: seen once, a few or many times, or a class if the clone is expanded.

CDR3aa: CANSLSGGHSYEQYF
CDR3nt: TGCGCCAACAGCTTAAGCGGGGGGCACTCCTACGAGCAGTACTTC
v_gene: TRBV5-1
abundance: NA
j_gene: TRBJ2-7
len: 15
d_gene: TRBD2

CDR3aa: CASWGETGPSGYTF
CDR3nt: TGTGCCAGCTGGGGCGAGACAGGCCCCTCGGGCTACACCTTC
v_gene: TRBV2
abundance: few
j_gene: TRBJ1-2
len: 14
d_gene: NA

CDR3aa: CASRVGPNNQPQHF
CDR3nt: TGTGCCAGCAGGGTCGGGCCGAACAATCAGCCCCAGCATTTT
v_gene: TRBV6-1
abundance: NA
j_gene: TRBJ1-5
len: 14
d_gene: NA

CDR3aa: CASSLTGKDTQYF
CDR3nt: TGTGCCAGCAGCTTAACAGGGAAAGATACGCAGTATTTT
v_gene: TRBV7-3
abundance: NA
j_gene: TRBJ2-3
len: 13
d_gene: NA

CDR3aa: CASLTGGELFF
CDR3nt: TGTGCCAGCCTCACGGGTGGGGAGCTGTTTTTT
v_gene: TRBV7-6
abundance: few
j_gene: TRBJ2-2
len: 11
d_gene: NA

CDR3aa: CASSFSSYGQYF
CDR3nt: TGTGCCAGCAGCTTTAGCTCCTACGGGCAGTACTTC
v_gene: TRBV7-2
abundance: NA
j_gene: TRBJ2-7
len: 12
d_gene: NA

CDR3aa: CASSYPRVNSEDGELFF
CDR3nt: TGTGCCAGCAGTTACCCCCGGGTGAACAGTGAGGACGGGGAGCTGTTTTTT
v_gene: TRBV6-7
abundance: NA
j_gene: TRBJ2-2
len: 17
d_gene: NA

CDR3aa: CSASDPTYEQYF
CDR3nt: TGCAGTGCTAGCGACCCGACCTACGAGCAGTACTTC
v_gene: TRBV20-1
abundance: many
j_gene: TRBJ2-7
len: 12
d_gene: NA

CDR3aa: CSAGRGGRGTQYF
CDR3nt: TGCAGTGCCGGACGCGGGGGGCGGGGTACGCAGTATTTT
v_gene: TRBV20-1
abundance: NA
j_gene: TRBJ2-3
len: 13
d_gene: TRBD2

CDR3aa: CAIRRAGRPTDTQYF
CDR3nt: TGTGCCATCAGAAGAGCGGGGAGACCCACAGATACGCAGTATTTT
v_gene: TRBV10-3
abundance: many
j_gene: TRBJ2-3
len: 15
d_gene: TRBD2

CDR3aa: CSVVHGLSSYSEQFF
CDR3nt: TGCAGCGTTGTCCACGGCCTTAGCTCCTACAGTGAGCAGTTCTTC
v_gene: TRBV29-1
abundance: NA
j_gene: TRBJ2-1
len: 15
d_gene: NA

CDR3aa: CASSDNRVGGTEAFF
CDR3nt: TGCGCCAGCAGCGACAACAGGGTTGGGGGCACTGAAGCTTTCTTT
v_gene: TRBV5-1
abundance: NA
j_gene: TRBJ1-1
len: 15
d_gene: NA

CDR3aa: CASSLAGGGDLNTEAFF
CDR3nt: TGCGCCAGCAGCTTGGCCGGGGGTGGTGACCTGAACACTGAAGCTTTCTTT
v_gene: TRBV5-1
abundance: NA
j_gene: TRBJ1-1
len: 17
d_gene: NA

CDR3aa: CASSSGTGGHGYTF
CDR3nt: TGTGCCAGCAGTTCCGGGACAGGGGGCCACGGCTACACCTTC
v_gene: TRBV6-5
abundance: many
j_gene: TRBJ1-2
len: 14
d_gene: TRBD1

CDR3aa: CASRVRLTDTQYF
CDR3nt: TGTGCCAGCAGGGTTCGTCTGACAGATACGCAGTATTTT
v_gene: TRBV12-3/TRBV12-4
abundance: NA
j_gene: TRBJ2-3
len: 13
d_gene: NA

CDR3aa: CASSLRGGDWADTQYF
CDR3nt: TGTGCCAGCAGTTTAAGGGGAGGGGATTGGGCAGATACGCAGTATTTT
v_gene: TRBV6-2/TRBV6-3
abundance: few
j_gene: TRBJ2-3
len: 16
d_gene: TRBD2

CDR3aa: CASSEAFSNQPQHF
CDR3nt: TGTGCCAGCAGTGAAGCCTTCAGCAATCAGCCCCAGCATTTT
v_gene: TRBV2
abundance: NA
j_gene: TRBJ1-5
len: 14
d_gene: NA

CDR3aa: CASSQEGTGNTGELFF
CDR3nt: TGTGCCAGCAGCCAAGAAGGAACAGGGAACACCGGGGAGCTGTTTTTT
v_gene: TRBV4-2
abundance: NA
j_gene: TRBJ2-2
len: 16
d_gene: NA

CDR3aa: CASSQVPGLGHNEQFF
CDR3nt: TGTGCCAGCAGCCAGGTACCGGGACTAGGTCACAATGAGCAGTTCTTC
v_gene: TRBV4-2
abundance: NA
j_gene: TRBJ2-1
len: 16
d_gene: TRBD2

CDR3aa: CASQSSDAGGTDTQYF
CDR3nt: TGTGCCAGCCAGTCCTCTGACGCGGGGGGCACAGATACGCAGTATTTT
v_gene: TRBV25-1
abundance: few
j_gene: TRBJ2-3
len: 16
d_gene: TRBD2

CDR3aa: CASSPGKRQYF
CDR3nt: TGTGCCAGCAGTCCGGGTAAGAGGCAGTATTTT
v_gene: TRBV12-3/TRBV12-4
abundance: few
j_gene: TRBJ2-3
len: 11
d_gene: NA

CDR3aa: CASSPGHEKLFF
CDR3nt: TGCGCCAGCAGCCCAGGACATGAAAAACTGTTTTTT
v_gene: TRBV5-1
abundance: NA
j_gene: TRBJ1-4
len: 12
d_gene: NA

CDR3aa: CASNELGVGNQPQHF
CDR3nt: TGTGCCAGCAACGAACTGGGGGTGGGCAATCAGCCCCAGCATTTT
v_gene: TRBV5-6
abundance: few
j_gene: TRBJ1-5
len: 15
d_gene: NA

CDR3aa: CSAYPGQINNEQYF
CDR3nt: TGCAGTGCTTACCCGGGACAAATAAACAATGAGCAGTACTTC
v_gene: TRBV20-1
abundance: NA
j_gene: TRBJ2-7
len: 14
d_gene: NA

CDR3aa: CASSEGLPSSYEQYF
CDR3nt: TGTGCCAGCAGTGAAGGTCTCCCTAGCTCCTACGAGCAGTACTTC
v_gene: TRBV2
abundance: few
j_gene: TRBJ2-7
len: 15
d_gene: NA

CDR3aa: CAWSVQENYGYTF
CDR3nt: TGTGCCTGGAGTGTACAGGAGAACTATGGCTACACCTTC
v_gene: TRBV30
abundance: NA
j_gene: TRBJ1-2
len: 13
d_gene: NA

CDR3aa: CSARDQRAGGFDNEQFF
CDR3nt: TGCAGTGCTAGAGATCAACGAGCAGGGGGCTTTGACAATGAGCAGTTCTTC
v_gene: TRBV20-1
abundance: NA
j_gene: TRBJ2-1
len: 17
d_gene: TRBD1

CDR3aa: CSARDVLLNTGELFF
CDR3nt: TGCAGTGCTAGGGACGTTCTCCTGAACACCGGGGAGCTGTTTTTT
v_gene: TRBV20-1
abundance: few
j_gene: TRBJ2-2
len: 15
d_gene: NA

CDR3aa: CASGESGYTF
CDR3nt: TGTGCCAGCGGGGAGTCGGGCTACACCTTC
v_gene: TRBV2
abundance: NA
j_gene: TRBJ1-2
len: 10
d_gene: NA

CDR3aa: CASSFGTGAAGELFF
CDR3nt: TGTGCCAGCAGCTTTGGGACAGGGGCGGCCGGGGAGCTGTTTTTT
v_gene: TRBV5-6
abundance: few
j_gene: TRBJ2-2
len: 15
d_gene: TRBD1

CDR3aa: CANSYGGGTEAFF
CDR3nt: TGTGCCAACAGTTACGGGGGAGGCACTGAAGCTTTCTTT
v_gene: TRBV6-6
abundance: once
j_gene: TRBJ1-1
len: 13
d_gene: NA

CDR3aa: CATSDRGRQYF
CDR3nt: TGTGCCACCAGTGATCGGGGAAGGCAGTACTTC
v_gene: TRBV24-1
abundance: NA
j_gene: TRBJ2-4
len: 11
d_gene: NA

CDR3aa: CASSPAQDKNIQYF
CDR3nt: TGTGCCAGCAGTCCAGCCCAGGACAAAAACATTCAGTACTTC
v_gene: TRBV6-5
abundance: many
j_gene: TRBJ2-4
len: 14
d_gene: NA

CDR3aa: CASSQTFGTEAFF
CDR3nt: TGCGCCAGCAGCCAAACCTTCGGGACAGAAGCTTTCTTT
v_gene: TRBV4-1
abundance: NA
j_gene: TRBJ1-1
len: 13
d_gene: NA

CDR3aa: CASSPGQGARRQPQHF
CDR3nt: TGTGCCAGCAGTCCCGGACAGGGGGCGCGTAGGCAGCCCCAGCATTTT
v_gene: TRBV27
abundance: NA
j_gene: TRBJ1-5
len: 16
d_gene: TRBD1

CDR3aa: CASSFGESSYNSPLHF
CDR3nt: TGCGCCAGCAGCTTTGGAGAGAGCTCCTATAATTCACCCCTCCACTTT
v_gene: TRBV5-1
abundance: few
j_gene: TRBJ1-6
len: 16
d_gene: NA

CDR3aa: CSAALRGYQETQYF
CDR3nt: TGCAGTGCAGCCCTGCGGGGGTACCAAGAGACCCAGTACTTC
v_gene: TRBV20-1
abundance: NA
j_gene: TRBJ2-5
len: 14
d_gene: TRBD2

CDR3aa: CASSLGTGGWAYEQYF
CDR3nt: TGTGCCAGCAGTCTCGGGACAGGGGGTTGGGCCTACGAGCAGTACTTC
v_gene: TRBV12-3/TRBV12-4
abundance: once
j_gene: TRBJ2-7
len: 16
d_gene: TRBD1

CDR3aa: CASSTAGELFF
CDR3nt: TGTGCCAGCAGCACCGCCGGGGAGCTGTTTTTT
v_gene: TRBV3-1
abundance: NA
j_gene: TRBJ2-2
len: 11
d_gene: NA

CDR3aa: CSARDWTSGGGYEQYF
CDR3nt: TGCAGTGCTAGAGATTGGACTAGCGGGGGGGGGTATGAGCAGTACTTC
v_gene: TRBV20-1
abundance: few
j_gene: TRBJ2-7
len: 16
d_gene: TRBD2

CDR3aa: CASSLSAPYEQYF
CDR3nt: TGTGCCAGCAGCCTTTCGGCTCCCTACGAGCAGTACTTC
v_gene: TRBV7-8
abundance: few
j_gene: TRBJ2-7
len: 13
d_gene: NA

CDR3aa: CASSYSATGVGQSSYEQYF
CDR3nt: TGTGCCAGCAGTTACTCGGCGACAGGGGTGGGTCAAAGCTCCTACGAGCAGTACTTC
v_gene: TRBV6-5
abundance: many
j_gene: TRBJ2-7
len: 19
d_gene: TRBD1

CDR3aa: CAISGGQGLLSGYTF
CDR3nt: TGTGCCATCAGCGGGGGACAGGGTTTATTAAGTGGCTACACCTTC
v_gene: TRBV10-3
abundance: many
j_gene: TRBJ1-2
len: 15
d_gene: TRBD1

CDR3aa: CSVQDMGNEKLFF
CDR3nt: TGCAGCGTTCAAGACATGGGTAATGAAAAACTGTTTTTT
v_gene: TRBV29-1
abundance: NA
j_gene: TRBJ1-4
len: 13
d_gene: NA

CDR3aa: CSARDLSGTFTYEQYF
CDR3nt: TGCAGTGCTAGAGATCTCTCCGGGACTTTCACCTACGAGCAGTACTTC
v_gene: TRBV20-1
abundance: many
j_gene: TRBJ2-7
len: 16
d_gene: NA